One T cell receptor beta chain is described in this entry. Its target is unknown. This entry belongs to a study of graft-versus-host responses after intestinal transplantation. Study as a whole: Uniformly, recipients were administered anti-thymocyte globulin induction with subsequent tacrolimus and steroids for 3 to 4 years.

The protocol was immunoSEQ multiplex PCR, while the TCRdb copy is restricted to in-frame clones and leaves out a portion. The sample lists some 79,000 clones; roughly nine tenths were seen once. Study-level results: Among circulating GvH clones, peak levels were associated with early post-transplant declines in HvG clones. The recipient marrow held GvH clones, and some of them showed up first in ileum or blood.

CDR3 length equals 16 residues. Germline-derived CDR1 and CDR2 are MNHEY and SMNVEV (reference sequence). V lost 6 bases and J 3 bases, leaving 20 bases between the germline ends. This chain joins TRBV27 and TRBJ1-1, with TRBD1 as a possible D gene (6 bases). The starting material was unstimulated CD4+ T cells sorted from spleen or lymph node cells, obtained before intestinal transplant. This TCR was sampled from a human donor who received an intestinal transplant. The DNA of the CDR3 is TGTGCCAGCAGCTTAGTGATAGGGGGGGGTTACACTGAAGCTTTCTTT. Residues: CASSLVIGGGYTEAFF.